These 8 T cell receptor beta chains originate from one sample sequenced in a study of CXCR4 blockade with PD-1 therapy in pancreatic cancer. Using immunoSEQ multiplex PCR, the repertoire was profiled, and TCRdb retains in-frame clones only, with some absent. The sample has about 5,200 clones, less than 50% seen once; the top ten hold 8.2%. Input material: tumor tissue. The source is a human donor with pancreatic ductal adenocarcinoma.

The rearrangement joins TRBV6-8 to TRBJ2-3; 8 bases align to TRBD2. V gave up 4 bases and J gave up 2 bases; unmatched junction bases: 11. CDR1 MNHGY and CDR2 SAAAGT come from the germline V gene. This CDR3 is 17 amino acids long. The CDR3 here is CASSSRPGLVPTDTQYF. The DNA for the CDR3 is TGTGCCAGCAGTTCCCGGCCGGGACTAGTCCCCACAGATACGCAGTATTTT.

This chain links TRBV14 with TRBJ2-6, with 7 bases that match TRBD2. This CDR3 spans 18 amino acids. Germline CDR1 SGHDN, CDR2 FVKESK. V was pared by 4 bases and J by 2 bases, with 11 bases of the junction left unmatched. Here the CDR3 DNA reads TGTGCCAGCAGCCCCTCCCGCGGGAGTATCACTGGGGCCAACGTCCTGACTTTC. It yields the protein CASSPSRGSITGANVLTF.

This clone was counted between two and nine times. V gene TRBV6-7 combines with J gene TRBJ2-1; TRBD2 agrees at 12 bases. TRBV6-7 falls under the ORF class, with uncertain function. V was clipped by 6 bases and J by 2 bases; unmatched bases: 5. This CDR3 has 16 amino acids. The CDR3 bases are TGTGCCAGCAGAGTACTAGCGGGAGGACCCTACAATGAGCAGTTCTTC. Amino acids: CASRVLAGGPYNEQFF.

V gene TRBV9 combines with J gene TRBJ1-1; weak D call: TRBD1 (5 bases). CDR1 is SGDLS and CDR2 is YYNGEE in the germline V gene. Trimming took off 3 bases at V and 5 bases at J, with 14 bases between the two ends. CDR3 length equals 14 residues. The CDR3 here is CASSALGEGTEAFF. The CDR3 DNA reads TGTGCCAGCAGCGCCCTGGGGGAGGGAACTGAAGCTTTCTTT.

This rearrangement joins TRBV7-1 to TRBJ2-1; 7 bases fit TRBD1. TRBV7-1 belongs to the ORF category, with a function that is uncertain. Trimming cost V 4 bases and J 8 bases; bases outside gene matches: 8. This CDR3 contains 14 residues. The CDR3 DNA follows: TGTGCCAGCAGCTTAAGGGGGCTGGTCGATGAGCAGTTCTTC. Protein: CASSLRGLVDEQFF.

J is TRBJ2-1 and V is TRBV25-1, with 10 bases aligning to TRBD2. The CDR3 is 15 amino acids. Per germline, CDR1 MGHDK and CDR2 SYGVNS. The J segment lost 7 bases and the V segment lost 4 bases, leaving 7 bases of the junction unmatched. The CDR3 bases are TGTGCCAGCAGTGTCTCTAGCGGGAGCGGGAATGAGCAGTTCTTC. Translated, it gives CASSVSSGSGNEQFF.

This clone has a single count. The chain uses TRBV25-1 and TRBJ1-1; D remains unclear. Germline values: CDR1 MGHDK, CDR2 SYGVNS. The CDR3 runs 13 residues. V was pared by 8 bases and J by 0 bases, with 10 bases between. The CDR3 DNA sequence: TGTGCCAGCTTTTCCCGGCTGAACACTGAAGCTTTCTTT. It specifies CASFSRLNTEAFF.

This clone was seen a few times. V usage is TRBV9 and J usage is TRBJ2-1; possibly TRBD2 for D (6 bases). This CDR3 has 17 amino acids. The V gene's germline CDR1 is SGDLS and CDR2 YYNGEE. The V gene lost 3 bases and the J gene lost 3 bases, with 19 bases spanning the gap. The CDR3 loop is CASSAPGGSGHYNEQFF. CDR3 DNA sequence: TGTGCCAGCAGCGCCCCCGGGGGTAGCGGCCACTACAATGAGCAGTTCTTC.